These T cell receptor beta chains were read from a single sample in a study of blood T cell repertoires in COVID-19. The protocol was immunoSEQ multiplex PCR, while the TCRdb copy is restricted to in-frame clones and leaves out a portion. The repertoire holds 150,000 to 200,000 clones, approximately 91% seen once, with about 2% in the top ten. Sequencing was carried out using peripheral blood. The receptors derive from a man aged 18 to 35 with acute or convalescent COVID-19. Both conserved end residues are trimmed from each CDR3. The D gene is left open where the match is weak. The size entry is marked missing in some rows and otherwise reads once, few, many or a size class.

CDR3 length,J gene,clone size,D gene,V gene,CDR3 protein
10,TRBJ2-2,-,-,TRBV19,ASIQFSGELF
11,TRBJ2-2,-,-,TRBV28,ASSFEAPGELF
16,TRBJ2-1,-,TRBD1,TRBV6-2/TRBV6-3,ASSYPPGQGALQWEQF
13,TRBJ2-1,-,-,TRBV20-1,SASLGTGSYNEQF
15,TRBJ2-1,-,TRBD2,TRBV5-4,ASSSDLLAGPYNEQF
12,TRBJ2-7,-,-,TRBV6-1,ASSEVGTTYEQY
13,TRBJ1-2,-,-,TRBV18,ASSPPFGGNYGYT
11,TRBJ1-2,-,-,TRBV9,ASSQTANYGYT
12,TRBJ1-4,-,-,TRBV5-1,ASSFGTGGEKLF
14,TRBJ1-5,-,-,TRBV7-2,ASSTRGHYSNQPQH
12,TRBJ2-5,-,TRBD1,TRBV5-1,ASSWGQGFETQY
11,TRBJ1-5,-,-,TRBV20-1,SASRDTNQPQH
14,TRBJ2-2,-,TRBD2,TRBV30,AWSGLAGVSSGELF
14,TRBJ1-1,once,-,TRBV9,ASSPDRQPLNTEAF
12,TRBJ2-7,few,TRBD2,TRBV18,ASSPGLVSYEQY
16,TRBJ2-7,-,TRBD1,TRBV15,ATSRERGTGTGISEQY
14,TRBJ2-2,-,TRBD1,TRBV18,ASSNRGQGQTGELF
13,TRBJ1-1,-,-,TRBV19,ASSIRPTGNTEAF
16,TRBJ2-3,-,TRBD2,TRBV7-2,ASSLSLAGGIGTDTQY
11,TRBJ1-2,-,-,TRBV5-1,ASSLDVRYGYT
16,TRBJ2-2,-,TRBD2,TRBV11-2,ASSSTLGTSGRRGELF
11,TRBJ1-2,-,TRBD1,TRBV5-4,ASTEQGNYGYT
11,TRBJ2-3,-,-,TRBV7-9,ASSSTGPDTQY
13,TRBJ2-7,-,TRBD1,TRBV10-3,AISQNGQGVTEQY
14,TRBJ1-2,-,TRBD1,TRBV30,AWSASGTGVNYGYT
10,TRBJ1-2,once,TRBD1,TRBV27,ASKGGAVGYT